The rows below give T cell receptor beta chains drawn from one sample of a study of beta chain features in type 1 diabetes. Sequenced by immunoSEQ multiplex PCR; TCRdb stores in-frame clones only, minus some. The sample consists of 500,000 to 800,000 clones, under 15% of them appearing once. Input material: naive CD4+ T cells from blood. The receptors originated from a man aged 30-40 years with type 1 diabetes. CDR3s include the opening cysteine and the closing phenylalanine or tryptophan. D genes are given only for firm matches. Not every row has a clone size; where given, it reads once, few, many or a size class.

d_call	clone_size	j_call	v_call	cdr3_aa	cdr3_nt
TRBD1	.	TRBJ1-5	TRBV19	CATGTGGGNQPQHF	TGTGCCACCGGGACAGGGGGAGGCAATCAGCCCCAGCATTTT
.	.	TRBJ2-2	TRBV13	CASSLWQITGELFF	TGTGCCAGCAGCTTATGGCAGATCACCGGGGAGCTGTTTTTT
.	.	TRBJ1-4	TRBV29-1	CSVREKEKLFF	TGCAGCGTTCGCGAAAAGGAAAAACTGTTTTTT
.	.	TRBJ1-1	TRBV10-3	CAIKDTVMNTEAFF	TGTGCCATCAAGGACACCGTAATGAACACTGAAGCTTTCTTT
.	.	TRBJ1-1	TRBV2	CASSVQGQNTEAFF	TGTGCCAGCAGTGTACAGGGACAGAACACTGAAGCTTTCTTT
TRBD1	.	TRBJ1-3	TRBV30	CAWRVTGGSGNTIYF	TGTGCCTGGAGGGTTACAGGGGGCTCTGGAAACACCATATATTTT
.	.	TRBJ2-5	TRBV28	CASSLSQVQETQYF	TGTGCCAGCAGTTTATCCCAAGTCCAAGAGACCCAGTACTTC
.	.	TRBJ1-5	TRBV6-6	CASSYWQDSNQPQHF	TGTGCCAGCAGTTACTGGCAAGATAGCAATCAGCCCCAGCATTTT
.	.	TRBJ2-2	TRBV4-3	CASSQDGGAGELFF	TGCGCCAGCAGCCAAGACGGAGGGGCCGGGGAGCTGTTTTTT
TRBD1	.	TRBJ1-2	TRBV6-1	CASSETRGQRNGYTF	TGTGCCAGCAGTGAAACTAGGGGACAGCGGAATGGCTACACCTTC
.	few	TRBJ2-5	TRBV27	CASSLTPGGETQYF	TGTGCCAGCAGTCTCACTCCCGGGGGCGAGACCCAGTACTTC
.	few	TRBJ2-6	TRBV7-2	CASSTGSSGANVLTF	TGTGCCAGCAGCACAGGGTCCTCTGGGGCCAACGTCCTGACTTTC
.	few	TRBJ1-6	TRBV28	CASSQPETGLYSPLHF	TGTGCCAGCAGTCAGCCGGAGACGGGACTGTATTCACCCCTCCACTTT
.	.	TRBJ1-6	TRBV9	CASSPRGDSPLHF	TGTGCCAGCAGCCCTCGAGGGGATTCACCCCTCCACTTT
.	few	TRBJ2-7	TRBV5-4	CASSLNEGGEQYF	TGTGCCAGCAGCTTGAATGAGGGTGGAGAGCAGTACTTC
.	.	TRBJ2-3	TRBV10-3	CAISEDNDTRYF	TGTGCCATCAGTGAGGATAATGATACCCGGTATTTT
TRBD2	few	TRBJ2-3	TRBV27	CASRTRGSGGIYTQYF	TGTGCCAGCAGGACCCGGGGTAGCGGGGGGATATATACGCAGTATTTT
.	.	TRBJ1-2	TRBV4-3	CASSLANTGLNGYTF	TGCGCCAGCAGCTTGGCCAATACAGGGTTGAATGGCTACACCTTC
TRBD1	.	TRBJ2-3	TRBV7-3	CASSSGQGADTQYF	TGTGCCAGCAGCTCGGGACAGGGGGCAGATACGCAGTATTTT
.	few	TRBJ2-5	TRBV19	CASSIGGRARETQYF	TGTGCCAGTAGTATCGGAGGTCGGGCCCGGGAGACCCAGTACTTC
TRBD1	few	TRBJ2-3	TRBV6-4	CASSQTGVSTDTQYF	TGTGCCAGCAGTCAGACAGGGGTTAGCACAGATACGCAGTATTTT
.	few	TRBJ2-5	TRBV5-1	CASSTGGTGVETQYF	TGCGCCAGCAGCACCGGCGGCACGGGAGTAGAGACCCAGTACTTC
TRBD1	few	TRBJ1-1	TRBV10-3	CAISKQGADTEAFF	TGTGCCATCAGCAAGCAGGGGGCGGACACTGAAGCTTTCTTT